This TCR beta chain originates from a study of OX40 agonist ivuxolimab in advanced cancers. Study in general: Dosing consisted of intravenous ivuxolimab at 0.01 to 10 mg/kg every 2 weeks.

The CDR3 is 12 residues long. CDR1 and CDR2 from the germline V gene are SNHLY and FYNNEI. Patients were ruled out by autoimmune disease history or systemic immunosuppression. Blood draws occurred at baseline, cycle 4 day 1, and cycle 7 day 1. Produced via immunoSEQ multiplex PCR; TCRdb's table is partial and in-frame only. The sample shows around 34,000 clones, roughly nine tenths of them seen only once. The TCR comes from an adult with an advanced solid tumor such as melanoma, head and neck, liver or kidney cancer. The sequencing here drew on CD4+ or CD8+ T cells sorted from blood, taken in a trial of the OX40 agonist ivuxolimab. The chain joins TRBV2 to TRBJ2-5; perhaps TRBD1 as D (6 bases). The J call is in doubt because the DNA end fits TRBJ2-7 better. CDR3 nucleotide sequence: TGTGCCGTCGGGACAAAAACCTACGAGCAGTACTTC. The encoded protein is CAVGTKTYEQYF.